These 22 T cell receptor beta chains came from one sample sequenced in a study of cytomegalovirus exposure and HLA in healthy donors. The PCR used 60 Vbeta and 13 Jbeta primers. Profiling relied on immunoSEQ multiplex PCR, and the TCRdb table lists in-frame clones only, not all of them. Of tens of thousands of clones in the sample, 65% to 80% were seen once. The sequenced sample was PBMCs. These receptors were obtained from a man aged 55 to 70 in good health and CMV-seronegative.

This clone has only one observation. This sequence joins TRBV27 and TRBJ1-5, with D possibly TRBD1 on 5 matching bases. The CDR3 sequence is 14 residues long. The V end lost 3 bases, the J end lost 3 bases, and 9 bases lay between the germline ends. Looked up from germline, CDR1 is MNHEY and CDR2 is SMNVEV (reference sequence). The CDR3 DNA sequence: TGTGCCAGCAGTTTTTCAGGGTACAATCAGCCCCAGCATTTT. Residues: CASSFSGYNQPQHF.

The J gene is TRBJ2-1, the V gene TRBV6-1; TRBD1 matches at 11 bases. Losses at the gene ends were 6 bases for V and 10 bases for J; bases not matched to a gene: 11. This CDR3 has 15 amino acids. Per the germline V gene, CDR1 is MNHNS and CDR2 is SASEGT. In nucleotides, the CDR3 is TGTGCCAGCAGCCTACCGGGACAGGGGGTGGTGGAGCAGTTCTTC. Its translation is CASSLPGQGVVEQFF.

In its sample, this clone was seen once. V is TRBV6-4 and J is TRBJ2-3; 7 positions match TRBD1. Germline lookup yields CDR1 MRHNA and CDR2 SNTAGT. The trim removed 2 bases at V and 2 bases at J, leaving 7 bases unmatched. This CDR3 contains 16 residues. As DNA, the CDR3 is TGTGCCAGCAGTGACGAGGGGGCAAGGTACACAGATACGCAGTATTTT. Translation: CASSDEGARYTDTQYF.

The V gene is TRBV9, the J gene TRBJ1-2; D uncertain. V was shortened by 0 bases and J by 8 bases, with 14 bases between the two germline ends. CDR1 is SGDLS, CDR2 YYNGEE, per germline. CDR3 size: 14 residues. CDR3 sequence reads: CASSVGYSEKGYTF. Here the CDR3 DNA reads TGTGCCAGCAGCGTAGGGTACAGTGAAAAAGGCTACACCTTC.

The rearrangement links TRBV15 to TRBJ1-2, with TRBD1 matching over 9 bases. Germline CDR1 reads LNHNV; CDR2 reads YYDKDF (reference sequence). J lost 4 bases, V lost 1 base, and 7 bases had no gene match. The CDR3 has 16 amino acids. This CDR3 is CATSRGGQGITYGYTF. CDR3 sequence (DNA): TGTGCCACCAGCAGAGGAGGACAGGGGATAACCTATGGCTACACCTTC.

The chain recombines TRBV5-1 with TRBJ2-5; 8 positions match TRBD1. The assigned J gene may be wrong: the sequence end matches TRBJ2-7 better. CDR3 size: 15 residues. CDR1 and CDR2 from the germline V gene are SGHRS and YFSETQ. CDR3 sequence: CASSWTDRETNEQYF. CDR3 DNA: TGCGCCAGCAGCTGGACGGACAGGGAAACGAACGAGCAGTACTTC.

The chain uses TRBV5-1 and TRBJ2-3; possibly TRBD2 for D (7 bases). Germline V gene data show CDR1 as SGHRS and CDR2 as YFSETQ. The CDR3 has 15 amino acids. Trimming pared 5 bases from V and 0 bases from J, leaving 13 bases between. The CDR3 nucleotides read TGCGCCAGCAGGGGGGGGGCCGGGAGCACAGATACGCAGTATTTT. Its protein is CASRGGAGSTDTQYF.

This clone occurred once. The chain is built from TRBV30 and TRBJ2-5; 7 nucleotides line up with TRBD1. The J call may be mistaken, given a closer DNA end match to TRBJ2-7. The CDR3 has 18 amino acids. The germline V gene has CDR1 GTSNPN and CDR2 SVGIG (reference sequence). In DNA, the CDR3 is TGTGCCTGGAGTGTACCCCGAGCCGGGACAGAAAAGGCCTACGAGCAGTACTTC. It yields the protein CAWSVPRAGTEKAYEQYF.

In this sample, this clone turned up a few times. This chain uses TRBV19 with TRBJ1-3; 7 positions match TRBD1. The CDR3 spans 16 residues. Germline-derived CDR1 and CDR2 are LNHDA and SQIVND (reference sequence). The ends lost 6 bases at V and 4 bases at J; junction bases unmatched: 12. The CDR3 DNA follows: TGTGCCAGTAGCCGCGGACAGGCCACGGGCGGAAACACCATATATTTT. Protein: CASSRGQATGGNTIYF.

In nucleotides, the CDR3 is TGTGCCAGCAGAAGGGGCTTACAAGAGACCCAGTACTTC. It encodes CASRRGLQETQYF. J is TRBJ2-5 and V is TRBV6-5; D may be TRBD1 (5 bases). Between the trimmed V and J ends, which lost 6 bases and 2 bases, there was a span of 10 bases. Germline assignment: CDR1 MNHEY and CDR2 SVGAGI. CDR3 size: 13 residues.

The V gene is TRBV30, the J gene TRBJ1-6; D is undetermined. Trimming removed 4 bases from V and 9 bases from J, with 13 bases in between. This CDR3 spans 13 amino acids. The germline CDR1 and CDR2 sequences are GTSNPN and SVGIG (reference sequence). The CDR3 spells CAWKTINTSPLHF. The CDR3 DNA reads as TGTGCCTGGAAGACAATTAATACTTCACCCCTCCACTTT.

This chain links TRBV7-3 with TRBJ1-1; 7 positions agree with TRBD1. Germline V gene sequence: CDR1 SGHTA, CDR2 FQGTGA. The CDR3 runs to 13 residues. The junction had 5 bases not matched to a gene; V was cut back by 4 bases and J by 6 bases. CDR3 region: CASSYGDSPEAFF. The CDR3 DNA follows: TGTGCCAGCAGCTATGGGGACAGCCCTGAAGCTTTCTTT. Full variable domain (remainder filled in from reference TRBV7-3 and TRBJ1-1): GAGVSQTPSNKVTEKGKYVELRCDPISGHTALYWYRQSLGQGPEFLIYFQGTGAADDSGLPNDRFFAVRPEGSVSTLKIQRTERGDSAVYLCASSYGDSPEAFFGQGTRLTVV.

The chain employs TRBV19 and TRBJ2-6; TRBD1 agrees at 9 bases. This CDR3 contains 18 residues. V lost 4 bases to trimming and J lost 2 bases; unmatched junction nucleotides: 9. CDR1 is LNHDA, CDR2 SQIVND, per germline (reference sequence). CDR3 residues: CASSTTRQGVPGANVLTF. DNA for the CDR3: TGTGCCAGTAGTACAACCCGACAGGGGGTCCCTGGGGCCAACGTCCTGACTTTC.

The V call is TRBV9, the J call TRBJ1-1, with D perhaps matching TRBD1 (5 bases). The CDR3 is made up of 11 amino acids. V dropped 3 bases and J dropped 11 bases, with 11 bases sitting between them. CDR1 is SGDLS and CDR2 is YYNGEE in the germline V gene. CDR3 region: CASSARGEAFF. The CDR3 DNA reads as TGTGCCAGCAGCGCGCGGGGGGAGGCTTTCTTT.

The V call is TRBV7-3, the J call TRBJ2-5, with D tentatively TRBD2 (6 bases). This CDR3 comprises 15 residues. V lost 2 bases to trimming and J lost 0 bases, with 10 bases between them. CDR1 and CDR2 from the germline V gene are SGHTA and FQGTGA. In DNA, the CDR3 is TGTGCCAGCAGCTTAGGGGGGACGAACCAAGAGACCCAGTACTTC. Amino acid sequence: CASSLGGTNQETQYF.

The chain is built from TRBV6-1 and TRBJ2-6, with 8 bases identical to TRBD1. CDR1 and CDR2 from the germline V gene are MNHNS and SASEGT. The V segment lost 4 bases and the J segment 0 bases; nucleotides outside the gene matches: 5. The CDR3 sequence is 17 residues long. CDR3 DNA: TGTGCCAGCAGTGCCGGACAGGGCAGCTCTGGGGCCAACGTCCTGACTTTC. Residues: CASSAGQGSSGANVLTF.

This chain uses TRBV29-1 with TRBJ1-2; tentative D call: TRBD1 (6 bases). Germline V gene data show CDR1 as SQVTM and CDR2 as ANQGSEA. The length of the CDR3 is 12 residues. Between the trimmed V and J ends, which lost 5 bases and 6 bases, there was a span of 13 bases. The CDR3 bases are TGCAGCGTTCTCGGACAGATGGATGGCTACACCTTC. This encodes CSVLGQMDGYTF.

The rearrangement joins TRBV27 to TRBJ2-1; a weak D match, TRBD2 (5 bases). The germline V and J ends were trimmed by 3 bases and 8 bases, with 11 bases remaining between them. The CDR3 spans 13 residues. Germline CDR1 MNHEY, CDR2 SMNVEV (reference sequence). CDR3 coding DNA: TGTGCCAGCAGTTTCGGGGTGAATCATGAGCAGTTCTTC. This gives the protein CASSFGVNHEQFF.

The genes are TRBV6-4 and TRBJ1-6, with a tentative D call TRBD1 (5 bases). Germline V gene lookup returns CDR1 MRHNA and CDR2 SNTAGT. CDR3 length: 13 amino acids. V dropped 3 bases and J dropped 9 bases, with 9 bases sitting between them. The DNA for the CDR3 is TGTGCCAGCAGTGAACTCCAGGGTTCACCCCTCCACTTT. It specifies CASSELQGSPLHF.

This clone has more than one count but fewer than ten. The V call is TRBV9, the J call TRBJ1-1; tentatively, D is TRBD1 (6 bases). In germline, CDR1 is SGDLS, CDR2 YYNGEE. The V gene lost 2 bases and the J gene lost 5 bases, with 13 bases spanning the gap. The CDR3 totals 14 residues. DNA of the CDR3: TGTGCCAGCAGCGTTTTAGGGACACAAACTGAAGCTTTCTTT. Residues: CASSVLGTQTEAFF.

The rearrangement links TRBV19 to TRBJ2-7; D is possibly TRBD1 (5 bases). The CDR3 loop spans 14 amino acids. The V end lost 11 bases, the J end lost 0 bases, and 17 bases lay between the germline ends. Germline lookup yields CDR1 LNHDA and CDR2 SQIVND (reference sequence). CDR3 residues: CARVGRASSYEQYF. The DNA for the CDR3 is TGTGCCCGTGTCGGCAGGGCGAGCTCCTACGAGCAGTACTTC.

V gene TRBV13 combines with J gene TRBJ1-1; D is perhaps TRBD1 (5 bases). The length of the CDR3 is 13 residues. From germline, CDR1 is PRHDT and CDR2 FYEKMQ (reference sequence). Trimming cost V 11 bases and J 7 bases, with 20 bases left between them. The CDR3 region is CARPSDSVFEAFF. In DNA, the CDR3 is TGTGCCCGACCGTCCGACAGCGTCTTTGAAGCTTTCTTT.